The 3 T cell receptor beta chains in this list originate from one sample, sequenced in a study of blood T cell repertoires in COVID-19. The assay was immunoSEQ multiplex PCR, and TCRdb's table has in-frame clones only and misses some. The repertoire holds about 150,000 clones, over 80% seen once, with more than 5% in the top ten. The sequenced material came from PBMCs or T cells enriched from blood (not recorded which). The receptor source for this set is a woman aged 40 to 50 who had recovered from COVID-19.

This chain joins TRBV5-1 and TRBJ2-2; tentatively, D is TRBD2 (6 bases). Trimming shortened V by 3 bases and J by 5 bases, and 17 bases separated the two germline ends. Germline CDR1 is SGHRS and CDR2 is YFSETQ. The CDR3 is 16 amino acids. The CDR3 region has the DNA TGCGCCAGCAGCTCGTCGGAGGGCGGACTTACCGGGGAGCTGTTTTTT. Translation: CASSSSEGGLTGELFF.

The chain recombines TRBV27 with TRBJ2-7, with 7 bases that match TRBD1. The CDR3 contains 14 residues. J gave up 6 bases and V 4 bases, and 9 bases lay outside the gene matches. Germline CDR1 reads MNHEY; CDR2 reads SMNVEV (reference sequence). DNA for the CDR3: TGTGCCAGCAGTTACGGGACAGACTACGTCGAGCAGTACTTC. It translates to CASSYGTDYVEQYF.

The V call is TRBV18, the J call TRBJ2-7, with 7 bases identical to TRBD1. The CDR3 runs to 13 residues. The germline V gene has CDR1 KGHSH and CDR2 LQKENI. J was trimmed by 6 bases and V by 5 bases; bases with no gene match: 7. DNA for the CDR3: TGTGCCAGCTCATCAGACAGGGCTCGCGAGCAGTACTTC. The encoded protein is CASSSDRAREQYF.